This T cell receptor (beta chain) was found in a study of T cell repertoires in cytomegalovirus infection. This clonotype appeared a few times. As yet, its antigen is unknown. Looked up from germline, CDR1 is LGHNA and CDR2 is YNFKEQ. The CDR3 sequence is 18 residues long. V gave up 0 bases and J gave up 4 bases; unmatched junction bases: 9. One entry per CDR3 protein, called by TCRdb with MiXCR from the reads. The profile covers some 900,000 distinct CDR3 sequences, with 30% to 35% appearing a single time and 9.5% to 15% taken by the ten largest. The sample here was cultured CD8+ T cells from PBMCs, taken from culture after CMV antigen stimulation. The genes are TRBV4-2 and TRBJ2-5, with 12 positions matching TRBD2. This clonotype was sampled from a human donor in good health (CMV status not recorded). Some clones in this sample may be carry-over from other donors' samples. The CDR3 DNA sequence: TGTGCCAGCAGCCAAGAGGGACCTAGCGGGGGGGCCTTAGAGACCCAGTACTTC. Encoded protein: CASSQEGPSGGALETQYF.